This is a list of T cell receptor beta chains from one sample in a study of T-cell reconstitution after alpha-beta-depleted transplantation in children. TCRdb used MiXCR to reprocess the PCR reads, holding one entry per CDR3 protein. The data show some 29,000 distinct CDR3 sequences, with over 5% seen just once and 7% held by the top ten. The sequencing here drew on PBMCs, mostly from graft donor cells, taken 180 days after TCRalphabeta/CD19-depleted stem cell transplant. The receptors were sampled from a male patient between 5 and 17 years old who had a stem cell transplant for acute myeloid leukemia, so the T cells may come from the graft donor. Each CDR3 is given with its conserved first and last residue. A D gene is named only where the DNA matches it firmly. The size field is filled for only some rows; it gives once, few, many or a size class.

J gene | D gene | V gene | clone size | CDR3 DNA | CDR3 protein
TRBJ2-3 | TRBD1 | TRBV5-5 | many | TGTGCCAGCAGCCTAGGGGACAGGTTTATCACAGATACGCAGTATTTT | CASSLGDRFITDTQYF
TRBJ2-3 | TRBD2 | TRBV10-1 | many | TGCGCCAGCAGTGCACCTAGCGGGAGGATCGATACGCAGTATTTT | CASSAPSGRIDTQYF
TRBJ1-1 | - | TRBV10-1 | many | TGCGCCAGCAGTGAGGGACCGGCGAACACTGAAGCTTTCTTT | CASSEGPANTEAFF
TRBJ2-6 | - | TRBV27 | many | TGTGCCAGCCGTCTCCTTTCTGGGGCCAACGTCCTGACTTTC | CASRLLSGANVLTF
TRBJ2-1 | TRBD1 | TRBV5-4 | many | TGTGCCAGCAGCTTGGGGGGACAGGGGGCTCAGATCTCCTACAATGAGCAGTTCTTC | CASSLGGQGAQISYNEQFF
TRBJ2-3 | - | TRBV18 | many | TGTGCCAGCTCACCACGTGTGGATACGCAGTATTTT | CASSPRVDTQYF
TRBJ2-1 | - | TRBV4-2 | - | TGTGCCAGCGGCCCCGGGTTCAGCTCCTACAATGAGCAGTTCTTC | CASGPGFSSYNEQFF
TRBJ1-1 | TRBD1 | TRBV6-1 | many | TGTGCCAGCAGTCGTACAGGGGTCGACGAAGCTTTCTTT | CASSRTGVDEAFF
TRBJ1-1 | - | TRBV6-5 | many | TGTGCCAGCAGTTTACTCGGGCAGGGGTTTGGCTACACTGAAGCTTTCTTT | CASSLLGQGFGYTEAFF
TRBJ1-5 | - | TRBV6-5 | many | TGTGCCAGCAGTTTGGGAGATAGCAATCAGCCCCAGCATTTT | CASSLGDSNQPQHF
TRBJ2-7 | TRBD2 | TRBV28 | many | TGTGCCAGCAGTACGCCTAGCGGGAAACTCGAGCAGTACTTC | CASSTPSGKLEQYF
TRBJ1-2 | TRBD1 | TRBV24-1 | many | TGTGCCACCAGCCTAGGACAGGGGGCAGCTGGCTACACCTTC | CATSLGQGAAGYTF
TRBJ2-1 | TRBD2 | TRBV5-1 | many | TGCGCCAGAGACGCAAGCGGGATAGCTTACAATGAGCAGTTCTTC | CARDASGIAYNEQFF
TRBJ2-1 | - | TRBV30 | medium-sized | TGTGCCTGGAGCCCTGACAATGAGCAGTTCTTC | CAWSPDNEQFF
TRBJ2-7 | - | TRBV15 | many | TGTGCCACCAGCAGAGGGGGCTCCCTCTACGAGCAGTACTTC | CATSRGGSLYEQYF
TRBJ2-3 | - | TRBV7-6 | medium-sized | TGTGCCAGCAGCTCCTCCACAGATACGCAGTATTTT | CASSSSTDTQYF
TRBJ2-1 | - | TRBV29-1 | many | TGCAGCGCCAGAGGGGACAATGAGCAGTTCTTC | CSARGDNEQFF
TRBJ2-1 | TRBD2 | TRBV24-1 | many | TGTGCCACCACCGGACTAGCGAGACCCGACGAGCAGTTCTTC | CATTGLARPDEQFF
TRBJ2-5 | - | TRBV7-2 | few | TGTGCCAGCAGCCTCATTAATCAGGTCGGGACCCAGTACTTC | CASSLINQVGTQYF
TRBJ2-2 | - | TRBV6-1 | many | TGTGCCAGCAGTCGAGATGTAGGGGAGCTGTTTTTT | CASSRDVGELFF